This T cell receptor beta chain is from a study of molecular identifiers for immune sequencing clone quantification. This clonotype occurred a few times. Using 10%, 30% or 50% RNA, naive CD8 libraries were derived from about 21,000 to 970,000 sorted cells. Naive CD8 T cells were picked out by sorting for CD8+CD4-CCR7+CD45RA+. MiXCR, run by TCRdb on the PCR reads, gives a single entry per CDR3 protein. The table lists some 680,000 distinct CDR3 sequences, about 25% of them singletons. CDR3 length: 15 amino acids. Germline values: CDR1 LNHDA, CDR2 SQIVND (reference sequence). The V gene end was trimmed by 6 bases and the J gene end by 14 bases; junction bases not matched to a gene: 18.

This TCR was sampled from a human donor in good health. Some libraries in this study had Jurkat cell RNA spiked in. The sequenced sample was naive CD8+ T cells from blood, with Jurkat cell RNA spiked in. Subset given: FACS-sorted CD8+CD4-CCR7+CD45RA+ naive T cells. The chain links TRBV19 to TRBJ2-5; 10 positions agree with TRBD1. This CDR3 reads CASSDTPGQGSEVYF. Here the CDR3 DNA reads TGTGCCAGTAGCGACACACCGGGACAGGGGTCCGAGGTCTACTTC.